These 24 T cell receptor beta chains were sequenced from one sample in a study of blood T cell repertoires in COVID-19. TCRdb's table, derived via immunoSEQ multiplex PCR, lists solely in-frame clones and lacks some. The sample contains 300,000 to 450,000 clones, less than 85% of which appear only once. The sequenced sample consisted of peripheral blood. The receptor set was obtained from a woman between 18 and 29 years old with acute or convalescent COVID-19.

The V gene is TRBV28, the J gene TRBJ1-5, with D possibly TRBD1 on 6 matching bases. This CDR3 spans 16 amino acids. Germline CDR1 reads MDHEN; CDR2 reads SYDVKM. With 8 bases removed from V and 6 bases from J, the gap between germline ends came to 23 bases. Here the CDR3 reads CASYPLSGGWSQPQHF. DNA for the CDR3: TGTGCCAGCTACCCACTCAGCGGGGGCTGGAGTCAGCCCCAGCATTTT.

This CDR3 is CASSITLRRVNQPQHF. The CDR3 bases are TGTGCCAGTAGTATCACCCTTAGGAGGGTAAATCAGCCCCAGCATTTT. J is TRBJ1-5 and V is TRBV19, with D unclear. Germline loops: CDR1 LNHDA, CDR2 SQIVND (reference sequence). The V gene lost 3 bases and the J gene lost 4 bases, with 16 bases spanning the gap. This CDR3 contains 16 residues.

The rearrangement joins TRBV5-1 to TRBJ1-5, with TRBD1 matching 9 bases. This CDR3 spans 14 amino acids. The ends lost 2 bases at V and 4 bases at J; junction bases unmatched: 1. Germline V lookup: CDR1 SGHRS, CDR2 YFSETQ. The CDR3: CASSFGTGNQPQHF. For the CDR3, the DNA is TGCGCCAGCAGCTTCGGGACAGGGAATCAGCCCCAGCATTTT.

This clone occurred once. Other DNA sequences in this sample translate to the same CDR3. The chain has TRBV24-1 and TRBJ1-1; weak D call: TRBD1 (5 bases). CDR3 size: 14 residues. The V gene lost 6 bases and the J gene lost 2 bases, with 12 bases spanning the gap. Germline V gene lookup returns CDR1 KGHDR and CDR2 SFDVKD. The CDR3 spells CATSPTGSNTEAFF. CDR3 coding DNA: TGTGCCACCAGTCCTACAGGTTCCAACACTGAAGCTTTCTTT.

V usage is TRBV9 and J usage is TRBJ2-1; the match to TRBD1 covers 9 bases. This CDR3 has 15 amino acids. Germline CDR1 and CDR2: SGDLS and YYNGEE. V dropped 3 bases and J dropped 7; count of bases not matched to a gene: 8. The CDR3 loop is CASSAGLGTGNEQFF. The CDR3 region has the DNA TGTGCCAGCAGCGCAGGTTTAGGGACAGGGAATGAGCAGTTCTTC.

About this clone: This specimen includes other DNA sequences encoding the same CDR3. The chain carries TRBV2 and TRBJ1-1; 7 bases agree with TRBD1. V lost 4 bases and J lost 1; bases outside the gene matches: 0. Germline assignment: CDR1 SNHLY and CDR2 FYNNEI. This CDR3 contains 13 residues. CDR3 nucleotides: TGTGCCAGCAGTGGACAGGGGAACACTGAAGCTTTCTTT. Translation: CASSGQGNTEAFF.

The chain recombines TRBV5-8 with TRBJ1-4, with 12 bases identical to TRBD1. Germline V gene lookup returns CDR1 SGHTS and CDR2 YDEGEE. The CDR3 runs 20 residues. V dropped 4 bases and J dropped 6; count of bases not matched to a gene: 19. CDR3 bases: TGTGCCAGCAGCATTGACGTCGGGACAGGGGGCTTCAGCGGATATGAAAAACTGTTTTTT. Protein sequence: CASSIDVGTGGFSGYEKLFF.

The chain employs TRBV2 and TRBJ1-1; possibly TRBD1 for D (5 bases). Germline values: CDR1 SNHLY, CDR2 FYNNEI. The CDR3 totals 13 residues. Trimming took off 9 bases at V and 5 bases at J, with 16 bases between the two ends. The CDR3 spells CASTQGMGTEAFF. In DNA, the CDR3 is TGTGCCAGTACCCAGGGAATGGGTACTGAAGCTTTCTTT.

The count of this clone is one. The CDR3 bases are TGTGCCTGGACCCCAGACAGGGTGAACACTGAAGCTTTCTTT. Translation: CAWTPDRVNTEAFF. The genes are TRBV30 and TRBJ1-1, with 7 bases that match TRBD1. V dropped 4 bases and J dropped 0; count of bases not matched to a gene: 5. CDR3 length: 14 amino acids. The germline gives CDR1 GTSNPN, CDR2 SVGIG (reference sequence). Full variable domain (rest looked up from reference TRBV30 and TRBJ1-1): SQTIHQWPATLVQPVGSPLSLECTVEGTSNPNLYWYRQAAGRGLQLLFYSVGIGQISSEVPQNLSASRPQDRQFILSSKKLLLSDSGFYLCAWTPDRVNTEAFFGQGTRLTVV.

This clone was observed a single time. The CDR3 region has the DNA TGTGCCAGCAGCTTGTCAGGACAGGGGTTCGAAAAACTGTTTTTT. It codes for CASSLSGQGFEKLFF. The chain carries TRBV5-4 and TRBJ1-4, with 9 bases aligning to TRBD1. CDR1 SGHNT and CDR2 YYREEE come from the germline V gene (reference sequence). This CDR3 has 15 amino acids. Trimming removed 1 base from V and 8 bases from J; junction bases left unmatched: 6.

This clone occurred a few times. The CDR3 DNA is TGTGCCAGCAGCTTAAGGGAGACTAGCGGGAGAAAAGATACGCAGTATTTT. Amino acid sequence: CASSLRETSGRKDTQYF. J is TRBJ2-3 and V is TRBV7-6, with 12 bases lining up with TRBD2. The germline gives CDR1 SGHVS, CDR2 FNYEAQ. V trimming: 2 bases; J trimming: 5 bases; junction bases outside the gene matches: 8. This CDR3 contains 17 residues.

The chain links TRBV19 to TRBJ1-5, with D possibly being TRBD1 (5 bases). Trimming removed 4 bases at V and 0 bases at J, with 13 bases between. The CDR3 is made up of 16 amino acids. The germline V gene has CDR1 LNHDA and CDR2 SQIVND (reference sequence). CDR3 sequence: CASSNRGTYSNQPQHF. CDR3 nucleotide sequence: TGTGCCAGTAGTAATCGGGGGACGTATAGCAATCAGCCCCAGCATTTT. The variable domain in full, completed from reference TRBV19 and TRBJ1-5, reads DGGITQSPKYLFRKEGQNVTLSCEQNLNHDAMYWYRQDPGQGLRLIYYSQIVNDFQKGDIAEGYSVSREKKESFPLTVTSAQKNPTAFYLCASSNRGTYSNQPQHFGDGTRLSIL.

The chain recombines TRBV5-8 with TRBJ2-3, with D tentatively TRBD1 (6 bases). V dropped 1 base and J dropped 1 base, with 10 bases sitting between them. The CDR3 runs 15 residues. CDR1 and CDR2 (germline): SGHTS, YDEGEE. CDR3 sequence reads: CASSLRPGGTDTQYF. The CDR3 DNA sequence: TGTGCCAGCAGCTTGAGGCCAGGGGGCACAGATACGCAGTATTTT.

Here the CDR3 DNA reads TGTGCCAGCTCACCGGGACAGGGGGCATTTGAGCAGTACTTC. Protein sequence: CASSPGQGAFEQYF. V gene TRBV18 combines with J gene TRBJ2-7; 12 bases fit TRBD1. V dropped 3 bases and J dropped 7; count of bases not matched to a gene: 4. This CDR3 comprises 14 residues. Germline CDR1 KGHSH, CDR2 LQKENI.

The rearrangement links TRBV27 to TRBJ2-7; 9 nucleotides match TRBD2. J was trimmed by 6 bases and V by 4 bases; bases with no gene match: 16. Germline assignment: CDR1 MNHEY and CDR2 SMNVEV (reference sequence). The CDR3 extends over 17 amino acids. The CDR3 here is CASSSRVAGAPTGEQYF. CDR3 DNA sequence: TGTGCCAGCAGTTCCCGAGTAGCGGGGGCTCCTACAGGCGAGCAGTACTTC.

J is TRBJ2-1 and V is TRBV5-8; 8 bases agree with TRBD2. Losses at the gene ends were 0 bases for V and 9 bases for J; bases not matched to a gene: 2. CDR1 and CDR2 (germline): SGHTS, YDEGEE. The CDR3 consists of 13 residues. The CDR3 loop is CASSLVLAGEQFF. Written as DNA, the CDR3 is TGTGCCAGCAGCTTGGTTCTAGCGGGTGAGCAGTTCTTC. The entire variable domain, with the rest obtained from reference TRBV5-8 and TRBJ2-1, is as follows: EAGVTQSPTHLIKTRGQQATLRCSPISGHTSVYWYQQALGLGLQFLLWYDEGEERNRGNFPPRFSGRQFPNYSSELNVNALELEDSALYLCASSLVLAGEQFFGPGTRLTVL.

The gene calls are TRBV2 and TRBJ1-2; D gene uncertain. The germline CDR1 and CDR2 sequences are SNHLY and FYNNEI. Trimming pared 5 bases from V and 2 bases from J, leaving 12 bases between. This CDR3 is built from 14 residues. The CDR3 DNA reads as TGTGCCAGCAGTACGATGGGAGGGAACTATGGCTACACCTTC. It is translated as CASSTMGGNYGYTF.

The chain recombines TRBV6-5 with TRBJ2-7, with 9 bases that match TRBD2. CDR1 MNHEY and CDR2 SVGAGI come from the germline V gene. The CDR3 sequence is 13 residues long. The junction had 7 bases not matched to a gene; V was cut back by 8 bases and J by 5 bases. CDR3 residues: CASGAGTSHEQYF. The DNA for the CDR3 is TGTGCCAGCGGGGCAGGGACTAGCCACGAGCAGTACTTC.

The rearrangement joins TRBV9 to TRBJ2-3; a weak D match, TRBD1 (5 bases). The V end was cut by 5 bases, the J end by 0 bases, with 13 bases between. Germline-derived CDR1 and CDR2 are SGDLS and YYNGEE. This CDR3 is 15 amino acids long. CDR3 in amino acids: CASSPRQSSTDTQYF. Here the CDR3 DNA reads TGTGCCAGCAGTCCTCGACAGTCTAGCACAGATACGCAGTATTTT.

The chain has TRBV9 and TRBJ2-1; TRBD2 matches at 14 bases. V lost 3 bases, J lost 2 bases, and 4 bases stayed unmatched. Germline V lookup: CDR1 SGDLS, CDR2 YYNGEE. There are 17 residues in the CDR3. CDR3 in amino acids: CASSEPTSGRAYNEQFF. CDR3 DNA sequence: TGTGCCAGCAGCGAACCGACTAGCGGGAGGGCCTACAATGAGCAGTTCTTC. The whole variable domain, filled in from reference TRBV9 and TRBJ2-1, reads DSGVTQTPKHLITATGQRVTLRCSPRSGDLSVYWYQQSLDQGLQFLIQYYNGEERAKGNILERFSAQQFPDLHSELNLSSLELGDSALYFCASSEPTSGRAYNEQFFGPGTRLTVL.

V is TRBV27 and J is TRBJ2-5; D unresolved. The CDR3 spans 15 residues. Germline CDR1 and CDR2: MNHEY and SMNVEV (reference sequence). The V end lost 3 bases, the J end lost 3 bases, and 14 bases lay between the germline ends. The CDR3 sequence: CASSFYASSKETQYF. CDR3 bases: TGTGCCAGCAGTTTCTACGCCTCATCTAAAGAGACCCAGTACTTC.

V and J are TRBV11-2 and TRBJ1-6; 7 nucleotides line up with TRBD1. CDR3 length: 16 amino acids. The germline V gene has CDR1 SGHAT and CDR2 FQNNGV. V was clipped by 5 bases and J by 7 bases; unmatched bases: 11. The CDR3 region is CASSPRGAGSNSPLHF. CDR3 nucleotides: TGTGCCAGCAGCCCCAGGGGGGCTGGATCCAATTCACCCCTCCACTTT. Drawing the rest from reference TRBV11-2 and TRBJ1-6, the complete variable domain is EAGVAQSPRYKIIEKRQSVAFWCNPISGHATLYWYQQILGQGPKLLIQFQNNGVVDDSQLPKDRFSAERLKGVDSTLKIQPAKLEDSAVYLCASSPRGAGSNSPLHFGNGTRLTVT.

Written as DNA, the CDR3 is TGTGCCAGCAGCCGCGCGGGGGGAGAGACCCAGTACTTC. Residues: CASSRAGGETQYF. The chain uses TRBV9 and TRBJ2-5, with TRBD2 identical over 8 bases. CDR1 is SGDLS and CDR2 is YYNGEE in the germline V gene. V lost 4 bases to trimming and J lost 4 bases; unmatched junction nucleotides: 3. The CDR3 is 13 residues long.

The gene calls are TRBV19 and TRBJ1-5; D ambiguous. CDR1 LNHDA and CDR2 SQIVND come from the germline V gene (reference sequence). With 7 bases removed from V and 0 bases from J, the gap between germline ends came to 19 bases. The CDR3 sequence is 17 residues long. CDR3 loop: CASILRGGQYSNQPQHF. For the CDR3, the DNA is TGTGCCAGTATCCTTCGTGGCGGGCAATATAGCAATCAGCCCCAGCATTTT. Looking up the rest from reference TRBV19 and TRBJ1-5 gives the full variable domain: DGGITQSPKYLFRKEGQNVTLSCEQNLNHDAMYWYRQDPGQGLRLIYYSQIVNDFQKGDIAEGYSVSREKKESFPLTVTSAQKNPTAFYLCASILRGGQYSNQPQHFGDGTRLSIL.